The next 5 T cell receptor beta chains were all read from a single sample in a study of T cells in Graves' hyperthyroidism and ophthalmopathy. Amplified TCR beta CDR3 regions derived from RNA transcripts. Using the HTBI primer set, a first-round RT-PCR was run on the TCR CDR3. TCRdb passed the multiplex PCR reads through MiXCR, listing each CDR3 protein once. The repertoire has about 100,000 distinct CDR3 sequences, about 17% of them found once; the top ten carry 42%. Sequenced input: blood. The receptors were gathered from a woman aged 50 to 65 with Graves' hyperthyroidism.

This clonotype was counted ten times or more. V and J are TRBV6-1 and TRBJ1-5, with TRBD1 identical over 8 bases. CDR1 MNHNS and CDR2 SASEGT come from the germline V gene. The CDR3 spans 15 residues. V lost 1 base and J lost 7; bases outside the gene matches: 6. CDR3 amino acids: CASSEGGTGGQPQHF. CDR3 sequence (DNA): TGTGCCAGCAGTGAAGGTGGAACAGGGGGACAGCCCCAGCATTTT.

This clonotype was observed at least ten times. Here the CDR3 reads CSAVRELGGYTF. In DNA, the CDR3 is TGCAGTGCGGTACGGGAGCTGGGGGGCTACACCTTC. The chain recombines TRBV20-1 with TRBJ1-2; D remains ambiguous. The ends were cut back, 6 bases at V and 8 bases at J, with 16 bases in the middle. The V gene's germline CDR1 is DFQATT and CDR2 SNEGSKA (reference sequence). The length of the CDR3 is 12 residues.

This clonotype showed up just a few times. V and J are TRBV3-1 and TRBJ1-2, with TRBD1 identical over 11 bases. Germline loops: CDR1 LGHDT, CDR2 YNNKEL (reference sequence). The ends lost 4 bases at V and 4 bases at J; junction bases unmatched: 8. This CDR3 spans 16 amino acids. The CDR3 sequence is CASSPIRTGGGYGYTF. CDR3 nucleotides: TGTGCCAGCAGCCCCATCCGGACAGGGGGCGGCTATGGCTACACCTTC.

In its sample, this clonotype was seen many times. This chain uses TRBV20-1 with TRBJ2-5; D possibly uses TRBD1 or TRBD2 (5 bases each). This CDR3 has 14 residues. Germline loops: CDR1 DFQATT, CDR2 SNEGSKA (reference sequence). V shed 3 bases and J shed 1 base, with 12 bases lying between them. This CDR3 is CSARVPGTQETQYF. For the CDR3, the DNA is TGCAGTGCTAGGGTCCCAGGGACCCAAGAGACCCAGTACTTC.

The sample holds many counts of this clonotype. The rearrangement links TRBV7-3 to TRBJ2-3, with 7 bases lining up with TRBD2. Germline V gives CDR1 SGHTA, CDR2 FQGTGA. This CDR3 comprises 15 residues. V lost 2 bases and J lost 5; bases outside the gene matches: 7. CDR3 nucleotides: TGTGCCAGCAGCTTAGTGGCGGGAGTGGGAGATACGCAGTATTTT. This gives the protein CASSLVAGVGDTQYF. Complete variable domain (other parts from reference TRBV7-3 and TRBJ2-3): GAGVSQTPSNKVTEKGKYVELRCDPISGHTALYWYRQSLGQGPEFLIYFQGTGAADDSGLPNDRFFAVRPEGSVSTLKIQRTERGDSAVYLCASSLVAGVGDTQYFGPGTRLTVL.